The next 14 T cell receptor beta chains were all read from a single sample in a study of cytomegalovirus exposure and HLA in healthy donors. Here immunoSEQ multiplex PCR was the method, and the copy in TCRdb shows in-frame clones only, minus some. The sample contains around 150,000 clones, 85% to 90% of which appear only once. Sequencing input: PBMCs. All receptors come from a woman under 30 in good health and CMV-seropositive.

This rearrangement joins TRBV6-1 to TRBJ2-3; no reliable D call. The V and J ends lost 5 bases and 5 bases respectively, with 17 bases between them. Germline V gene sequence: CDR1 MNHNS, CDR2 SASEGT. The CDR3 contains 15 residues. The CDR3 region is CASSILVRVEDTQYF. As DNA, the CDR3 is TGTGCCAGCAGTATCCTAGTCAGAGTCGAAGATACGCAGTATTTT.

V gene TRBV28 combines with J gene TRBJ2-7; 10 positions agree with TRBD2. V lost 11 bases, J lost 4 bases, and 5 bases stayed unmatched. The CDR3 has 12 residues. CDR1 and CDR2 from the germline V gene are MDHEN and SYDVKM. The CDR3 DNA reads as TGTGCCTCTAGCGGGAGTATATACGAGCAGTACTTC. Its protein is CASSGSIYEQYF. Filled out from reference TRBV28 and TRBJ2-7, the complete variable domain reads DVKVTQSSRYLVKRTGEKVFLECVQDMDHENMFWYRQDPGLGLRLIYFSYDVKMKEKGDIPEGYSVSREKKERFSLILESASTNQTSMYLCASSGSIYEQYFGPGTRLTVT.

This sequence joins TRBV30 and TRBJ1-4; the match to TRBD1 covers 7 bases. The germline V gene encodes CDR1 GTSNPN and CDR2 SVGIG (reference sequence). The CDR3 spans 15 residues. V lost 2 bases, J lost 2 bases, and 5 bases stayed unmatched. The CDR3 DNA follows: TGTGCCTGGAGTAGGCAGGGGGGCACTAATGAAAAACTGTTTTTT. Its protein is CAWSRQGGTNEKLFF.

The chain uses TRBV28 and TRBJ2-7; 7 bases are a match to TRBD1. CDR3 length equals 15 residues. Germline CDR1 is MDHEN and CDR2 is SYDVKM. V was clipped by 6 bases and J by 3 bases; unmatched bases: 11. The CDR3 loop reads CASRSNDRVNYEQYF. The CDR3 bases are TGTGCCAGCAGATCAAACGACAGGGTCAACTACGAGCAGTACTTC.

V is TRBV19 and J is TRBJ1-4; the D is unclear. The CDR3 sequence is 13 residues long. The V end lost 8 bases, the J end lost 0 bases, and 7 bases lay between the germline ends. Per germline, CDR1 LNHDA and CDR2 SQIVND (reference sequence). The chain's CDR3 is CASLQSTNEKLFF. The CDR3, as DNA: TGTGCCAGTTTACAGTCAACTAATGAAAAACTGTTTTTT.

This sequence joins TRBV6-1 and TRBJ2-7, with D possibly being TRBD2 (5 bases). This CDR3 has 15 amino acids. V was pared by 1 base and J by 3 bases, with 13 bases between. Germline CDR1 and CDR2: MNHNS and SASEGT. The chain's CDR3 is CASSEEGRGFYEQYF. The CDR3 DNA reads TGTGCCAGCAGTGAAGAGGGCCGGGGTTTCTACGAGCAGTACTTC.

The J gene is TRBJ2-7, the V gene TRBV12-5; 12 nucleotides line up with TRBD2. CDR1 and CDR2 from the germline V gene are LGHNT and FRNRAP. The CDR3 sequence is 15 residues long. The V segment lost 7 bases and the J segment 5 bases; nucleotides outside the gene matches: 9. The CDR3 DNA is TGTGCTAGTGCCCCAACTAGCGGGAGGCATCACGAGCAGTACTTC. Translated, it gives CASAPTSGRHHEQYF.

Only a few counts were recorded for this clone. The CDR3 coding sequence is TGTGCCAGCAGCCAAGTTGGAGTCCTAGGTTACTTC. This encodes CASSQVGVLGYF. This chain links TRBV14 with TRBJ2-7; no definite D call. The CDR3 is 12 residues long. V was pared by 1 base and J by 13 bases, with 14 bases between. The V gene's germline CDR1 is SGHDN and CDR2 FVKESK.

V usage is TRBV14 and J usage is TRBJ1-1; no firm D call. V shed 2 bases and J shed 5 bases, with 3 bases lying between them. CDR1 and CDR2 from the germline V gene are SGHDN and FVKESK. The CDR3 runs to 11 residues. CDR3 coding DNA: TGTGCCAGCAGCCAACTGACTGAAGCTTTCTTT. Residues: CASSQLTEAFF. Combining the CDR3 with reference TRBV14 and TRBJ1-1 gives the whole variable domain EAGVTQFPSHSVIEKGQTVTLRCDPISGHDNLYWYRRVMGKEIKFLLHFVKESKQDESGMPNNRFLAERTGGTYSTLKVQPAELEDSGVYFCASSQLTEAFFGQGTRLTVV.

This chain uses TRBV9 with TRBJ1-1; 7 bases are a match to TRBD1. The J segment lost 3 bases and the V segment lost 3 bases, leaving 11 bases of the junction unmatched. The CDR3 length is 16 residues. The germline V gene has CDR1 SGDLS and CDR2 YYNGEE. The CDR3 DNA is TGTGCCAGCAGCGCCCGAGACAGGGTAGGGTACACTGAAGCTTTCTTT. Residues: CASSARDRVGYTEAFF.

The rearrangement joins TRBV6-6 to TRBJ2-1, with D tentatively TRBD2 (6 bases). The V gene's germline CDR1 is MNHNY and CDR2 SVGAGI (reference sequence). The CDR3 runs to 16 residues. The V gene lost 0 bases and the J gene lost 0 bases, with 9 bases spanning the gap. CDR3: CASSYSASVSYNEQFF. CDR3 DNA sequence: TGTGCCAGCAGTTACTCCGCTAGCGTCTCCTACAATGAGCAGTTCTTC.

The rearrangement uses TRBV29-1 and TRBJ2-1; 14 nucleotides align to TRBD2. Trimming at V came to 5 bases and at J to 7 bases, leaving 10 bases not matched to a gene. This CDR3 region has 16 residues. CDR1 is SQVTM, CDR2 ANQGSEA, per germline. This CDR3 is CSVFQGRTSGRNEQFF. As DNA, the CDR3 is TGCAGCGTTTTTCAGGGGAGGACTAGCGGGAGGAATGAGCAGTTCTTC.

Here the CDR3 reads CASSQDRNLAGGLTSTDTQYF. CDR3 sequence (DNA): TGTGCCAGCAGCCAAGATCGAAATCTAGCGGGAGGCCTAACTAGCACAGATACGCAGTATTTT. The V and J genes are TRBV4-2 and TRBJ2-3; 11 bases are shared with TRBD2. CDR3 length: 21 amino acids. The V gene end was trimmed by 0 bases and the J gene end by 0 bases; junction bases not matched to a gene: 14. The germline gives CDR1 LGHNA, CDR2 YNFKEQ.

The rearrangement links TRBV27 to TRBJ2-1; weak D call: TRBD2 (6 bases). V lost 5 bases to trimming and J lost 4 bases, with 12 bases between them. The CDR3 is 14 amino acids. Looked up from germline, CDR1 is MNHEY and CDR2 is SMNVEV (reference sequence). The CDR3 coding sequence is TGTGCCAGCAGTGGCAGCGGGCCGTACAATGAGCAGTTCTTC. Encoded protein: CASSGSGPYNEQFF.